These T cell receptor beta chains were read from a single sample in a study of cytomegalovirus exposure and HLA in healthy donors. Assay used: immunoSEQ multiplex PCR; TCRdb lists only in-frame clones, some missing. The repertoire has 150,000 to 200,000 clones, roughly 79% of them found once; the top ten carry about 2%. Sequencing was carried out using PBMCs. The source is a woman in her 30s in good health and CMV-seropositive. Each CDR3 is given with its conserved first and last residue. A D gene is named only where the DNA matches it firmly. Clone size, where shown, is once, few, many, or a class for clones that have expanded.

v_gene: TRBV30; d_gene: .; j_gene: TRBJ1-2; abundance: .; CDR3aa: CAWSAGYGYTF; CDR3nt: TGTGCCTGGAGTGCGGGTTATGGCTACACCTTC
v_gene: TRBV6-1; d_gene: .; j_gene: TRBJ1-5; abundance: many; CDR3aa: CASSEGAGQRQPQHF; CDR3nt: TGTGCCAGCAGTGAAGGGGCAGGCCAACGACAGCCCCAGCATTTT
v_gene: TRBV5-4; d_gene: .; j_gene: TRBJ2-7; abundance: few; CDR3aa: CASNPGDSYEQYF; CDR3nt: TGTGCCAGCAATCCAGGGGACTCCTACGAGCAGTACTTC
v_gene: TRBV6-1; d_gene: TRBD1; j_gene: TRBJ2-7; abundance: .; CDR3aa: CASSGDPGQGSSSYEQYF; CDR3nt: TGTGCCAGCAGTGGGGATCCGGGACAGGGCTCTAGCTCCTACGAGCAGTACTTC
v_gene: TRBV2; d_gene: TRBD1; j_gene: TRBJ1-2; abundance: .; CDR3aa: CASSAQGQRDYGYTF; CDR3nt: TGTGCCAGCAGCGCTCAGGGACAGAGGGACTATGGCTACACCTTC
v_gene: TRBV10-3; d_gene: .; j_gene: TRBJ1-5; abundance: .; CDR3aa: CAIRDSEPYQPQHF; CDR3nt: TGTGCCATCAGGGACTCGGAGCCTTATCAGCCCCAGCATTTT
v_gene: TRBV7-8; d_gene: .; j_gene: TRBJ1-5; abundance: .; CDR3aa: CASSYRDGQPQHF; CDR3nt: TGTGCCAGCAGCTACAGGGATGGCCAGCCCCAGCATTTT
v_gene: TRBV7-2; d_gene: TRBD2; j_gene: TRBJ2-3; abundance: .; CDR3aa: CASSSRGGRGDTQYF; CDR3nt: TGTGCCAGCAGCTCGCGCGGGGGGCGGGGAGATACGCAGTATTTT
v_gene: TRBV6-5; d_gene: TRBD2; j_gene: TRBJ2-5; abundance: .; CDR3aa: CASSLTSGRMETQYF; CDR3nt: TGTGCCAGCAGCCTCACTAGCGGGAGAATGGAGACCCAGTACTTC
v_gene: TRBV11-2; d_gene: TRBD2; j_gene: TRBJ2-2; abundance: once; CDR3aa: CASSDRAGGGELFF; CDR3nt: TGTGCCAGCAGCGATCGAGCGGGGGGCGGGGAGCTGTTTTTT